This T cell receptor beta chain was sequenced for a study of T-cell reconstitution after alpha-beta-depleted transplantation in children. Researchers prepared the TCRbeta library using unique molecular identifiers, the study reports. TCRdb reanalysed the PCR reads using MiXCR and keeps one entry per CDR3 protein. The table lists about 540,000 distinct CDR3 sequences, 18% of them singletons. Many counts were recorded for this clonotype. The CDR3 has 12 residues. V shed 3 bases and J shed 6 bases, with 9 bases lying between them. Looked up from germline, CDR1 is SGDLS and CDR2 is YYNGEE. Sequences were derived from PBMCs from the stem cell graft donor, sampled from the stem cell graft. This TCR was sampled from a human donor who donated a stem cell graft to a child with acute lymphoblastic leukemia. This sequence joins TRBV9 and TRBJ1-2, with TRBD1 as a possible D gene (5 bases). The CDR3 nucleotides are TGTGCCAGCAGCGCCTCCAGGGATGGCTACACCTTC. This sequence encodes CASSASRDGYTF.